This TCR beta chain derives from a study of cytomegalovirus exposure and HLA in healthy donors. General observations from the study: Prediction of most subjects' HLA-A and HLA-B alleles by TCR beta sequences was reportedly accurate. The study designated 150 or so TCR beta chains cytomegalovirus-associated.

About this clone itself: Its antigen is unidentified.

PCR used 60 Vbeta primers and 13 Jbeta primers. Only in-frame clones appear in the TCRdb table, and some are missing; sequencing was by immunoSEQ multiplex PCR. In the table there are some 110,000 clones, 75% to 85% of which are singletons. The sequenced material came from PBMCs. This receptor was taken from a man younger than 40 in good health and CMV-seronegative.

Here the CDR3 DNA reads TGTGCCAGCAGCTTAAACGCTCTTCCTGCCGGGGGATGGACTGAAGCTTTCTTT. Translated: CASSLNALPAGGWTEAFF. The rearrangement uses TRBV7-3 and TRBJ1-1; possibly TRBD1 for D (5 bases). CDR1 is SGHTA and CDR2 is FQGTGA in the germline V gene. V lost 1 base and J lost 5, with 23 bases in between. CDR3 length equals 18 residues.